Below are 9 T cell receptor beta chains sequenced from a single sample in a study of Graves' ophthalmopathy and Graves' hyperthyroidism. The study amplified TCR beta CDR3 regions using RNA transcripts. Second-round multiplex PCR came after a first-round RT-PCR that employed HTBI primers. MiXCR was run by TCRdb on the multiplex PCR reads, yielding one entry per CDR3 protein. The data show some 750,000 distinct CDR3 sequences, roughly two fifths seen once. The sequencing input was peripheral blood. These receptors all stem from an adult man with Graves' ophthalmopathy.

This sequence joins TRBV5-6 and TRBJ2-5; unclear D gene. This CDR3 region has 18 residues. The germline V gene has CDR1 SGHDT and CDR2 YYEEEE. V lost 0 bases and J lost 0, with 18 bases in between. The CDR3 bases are TGTGCCAGCAGCTTGGCGAAGGCTATTCAACACTACCAAGAGACCCAGTACTTC. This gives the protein CASSLAKAIQHYQETQYF.

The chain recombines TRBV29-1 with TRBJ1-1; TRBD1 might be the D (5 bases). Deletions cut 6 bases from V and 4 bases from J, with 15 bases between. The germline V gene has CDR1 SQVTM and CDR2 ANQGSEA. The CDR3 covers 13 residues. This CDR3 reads CSVDGAPGTEAFF. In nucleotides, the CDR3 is TGCAGCGTCGATGGGGCACCGGGCACTGAAGCTTTCTTT.

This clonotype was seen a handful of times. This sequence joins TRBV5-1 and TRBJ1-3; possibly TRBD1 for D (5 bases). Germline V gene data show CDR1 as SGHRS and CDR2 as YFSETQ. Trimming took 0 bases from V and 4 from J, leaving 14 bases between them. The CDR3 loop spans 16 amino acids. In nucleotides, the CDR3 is TGCGCCAGCAGCTTGGAACAGGACCGAAGAGGAAACACCATATATTTT. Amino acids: CASSLEQDRRGNTIYF.

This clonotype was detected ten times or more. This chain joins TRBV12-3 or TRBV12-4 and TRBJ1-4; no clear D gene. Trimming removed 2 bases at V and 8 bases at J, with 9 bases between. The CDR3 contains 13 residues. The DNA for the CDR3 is TGTGCCAGCAGTTTACAAAGAGGGGAAAAACTGTTTTTT. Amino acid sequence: CASSLQRGEKLFF.

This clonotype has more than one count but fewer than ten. This CDR3 reads CASSVTAGGKGELFF. CDR3 nucleotide sequence: TGTGCCAGCAGCGTAACGGCGGGGGGGAAGGGGGAGCTGTTTTTT. The chain links TRBV9 to TRBJ2-2, with 9 bases identical to TRBD2. Germline V lookup: CDR1 SGDLS, CDR2 YYNGEE. V was clipped by 1 base and J by 8 bases; unmatched bases: 6. This CDR3 comprises 15 residues.

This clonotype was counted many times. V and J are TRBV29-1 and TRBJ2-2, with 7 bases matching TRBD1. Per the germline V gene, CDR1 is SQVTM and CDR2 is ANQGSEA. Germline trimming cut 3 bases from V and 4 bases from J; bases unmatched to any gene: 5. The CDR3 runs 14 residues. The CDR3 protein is CSVEVQGVTGELFF. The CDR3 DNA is TGCAGCGTTGAGGTCCAGGGGGTCACCGGGGAGCTGTTTTTT.

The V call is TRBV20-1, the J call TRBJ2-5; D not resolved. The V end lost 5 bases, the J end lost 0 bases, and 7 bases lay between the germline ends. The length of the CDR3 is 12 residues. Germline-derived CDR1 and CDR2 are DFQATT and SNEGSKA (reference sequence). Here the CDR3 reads CSAGLYQETQYF. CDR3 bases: TGCAGTGCTGGCTTGTACCAAGAGACCCAGTACTTC.

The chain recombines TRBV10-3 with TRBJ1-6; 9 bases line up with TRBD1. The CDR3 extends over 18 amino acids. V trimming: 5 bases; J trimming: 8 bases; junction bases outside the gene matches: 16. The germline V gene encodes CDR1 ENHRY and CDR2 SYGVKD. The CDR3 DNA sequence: TGTGCCATCAGTAAAACTTTACAGGGGGCGCCAGTGGATTCACCCCTCCACTTT. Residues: CAISKTLQGAPVDSPLHF.

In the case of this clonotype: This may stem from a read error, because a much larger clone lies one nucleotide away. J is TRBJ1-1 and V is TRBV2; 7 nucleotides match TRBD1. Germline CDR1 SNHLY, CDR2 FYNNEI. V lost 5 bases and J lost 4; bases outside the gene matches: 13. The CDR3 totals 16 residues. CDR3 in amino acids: CASSLSHRGRRTEAFF. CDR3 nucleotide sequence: TGTGCCAGCAGTTTATCCCACAGGGGCAGGCGCACTGAAGCTTTCTTT.